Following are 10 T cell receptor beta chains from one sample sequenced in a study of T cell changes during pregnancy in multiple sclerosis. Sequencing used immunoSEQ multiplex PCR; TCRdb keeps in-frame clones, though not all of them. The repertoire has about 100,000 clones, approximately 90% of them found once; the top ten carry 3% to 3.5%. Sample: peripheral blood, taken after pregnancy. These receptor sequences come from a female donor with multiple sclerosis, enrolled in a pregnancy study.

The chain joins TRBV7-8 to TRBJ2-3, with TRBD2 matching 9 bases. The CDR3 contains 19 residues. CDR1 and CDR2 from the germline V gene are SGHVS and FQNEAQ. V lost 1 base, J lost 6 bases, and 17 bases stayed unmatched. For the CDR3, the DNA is TGTGCCAGCAGCTTAGGGGTTGGTGTGTCGGCGGGGGGGCCTGATACGCAGTATTTT. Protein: CASSLGVGVSAGGPDTQYF.

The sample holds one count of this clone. Here the CDR3 DNA reads TGTGCCAGCAGTGAATCGGGCAGGGCTGAAAAACTGTTTTTT. Protein: CASSESGRAEKLFF. This sequence joins TRBV25-1 and TRBJ1-4; D perhaps matches TRBD1 (5 bases). The CDR3 length is 14 residues. The V and J ends lost 1 base and 7 bases respectively, with 10 bases between them. The germline V gene has CDR1 MGHDK and CDR2 SYGVNS.

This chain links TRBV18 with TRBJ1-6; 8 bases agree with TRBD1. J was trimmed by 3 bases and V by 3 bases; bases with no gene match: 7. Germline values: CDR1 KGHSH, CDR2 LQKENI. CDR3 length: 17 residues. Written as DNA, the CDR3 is TGTGCCAGCTCACCGACCGTTGGGACAGGCTATAATTCACCCCTCCACTTT. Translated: CASSPTVGTGYNSPLHF.

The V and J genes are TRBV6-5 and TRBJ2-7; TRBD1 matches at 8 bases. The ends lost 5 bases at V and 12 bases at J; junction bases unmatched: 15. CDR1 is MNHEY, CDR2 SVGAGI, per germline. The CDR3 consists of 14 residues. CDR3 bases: TGTGCCAGCAGTGCTGGACAGGGTATCCCTCTAGGGTACTTC. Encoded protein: CASSAGQGIPLGYF.

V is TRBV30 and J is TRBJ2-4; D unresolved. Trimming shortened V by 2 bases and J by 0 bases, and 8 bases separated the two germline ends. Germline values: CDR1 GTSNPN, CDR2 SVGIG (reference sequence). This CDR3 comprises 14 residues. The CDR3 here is CAWSRSLAKNIQYF. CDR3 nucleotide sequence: TGTGCCTGGAGTCGATCACTAGCCAAAAACATTCAGTACTTC.

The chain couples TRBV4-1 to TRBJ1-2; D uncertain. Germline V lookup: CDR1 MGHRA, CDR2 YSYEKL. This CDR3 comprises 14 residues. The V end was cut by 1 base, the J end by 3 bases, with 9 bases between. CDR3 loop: CASSQVAGDYGYTF. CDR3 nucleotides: TGCGCCAGCAGCCAAGTTGCCGGGGACTATGGCTACACCTTC.

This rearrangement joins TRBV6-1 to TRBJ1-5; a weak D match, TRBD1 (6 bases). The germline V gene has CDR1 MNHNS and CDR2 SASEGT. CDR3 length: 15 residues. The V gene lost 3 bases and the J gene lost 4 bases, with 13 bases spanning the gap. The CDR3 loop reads CASSDQRQVNQPQHF. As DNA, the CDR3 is TGTGCCAGCAGTGACCAGAGACAGGTGAATCAGCCCCAGCATTTT.

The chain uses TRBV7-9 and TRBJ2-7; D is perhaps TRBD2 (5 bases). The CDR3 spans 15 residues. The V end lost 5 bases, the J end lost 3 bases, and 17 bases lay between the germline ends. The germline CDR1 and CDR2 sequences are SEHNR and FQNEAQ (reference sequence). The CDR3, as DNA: TGTGCCAGCAGCCCCCGGGGAGCGACCCACTACGAGCAGTACTTC. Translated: CASSPRGATHYEQYF. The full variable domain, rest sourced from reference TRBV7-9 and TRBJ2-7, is DTGVSQNPRHKITKRGQNVTFRCDPISEHNRLYWYRQTLGQGPEFLTYFQNEAQLEKSRLLSDRFSAERPKGSFSTLEIQRTEQGDSAMYLCASSPRGATHYEQYFGPGTRLTVT.

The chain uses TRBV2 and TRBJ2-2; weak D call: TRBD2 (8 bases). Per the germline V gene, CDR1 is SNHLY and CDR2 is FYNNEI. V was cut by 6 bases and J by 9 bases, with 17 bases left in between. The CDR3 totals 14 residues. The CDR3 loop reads CASRAREGARELFF. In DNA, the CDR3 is TGTGCCAGCAGAGCCCGGGAGGGGGCCAGGGAGCTGTTTTTT.

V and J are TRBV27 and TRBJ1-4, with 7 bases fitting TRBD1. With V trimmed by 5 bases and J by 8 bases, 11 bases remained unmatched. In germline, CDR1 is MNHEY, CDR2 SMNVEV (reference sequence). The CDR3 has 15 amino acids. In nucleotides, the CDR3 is TGTGCCAGCAGTCCGACCGACAGGGCGGGAGAAAAACTGTTTTTT. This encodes CASSPTDRAGEKLFF.